These 14 T cell receptor beta chains were all obtained from the same sample, sequenced in a study of Graves' ophthalmopathy and Graves' hyperthyroidism. As the template, RNA transcripts were used to amplify TCR beta CDR3 regions. Second-round multiplex PCR followed a first-round RT-PCR using HTBI primers. Using its own MiXCR run on the multiplex PCR reads, TCRdb lists one record per CDR3 protein. The sample contains about 620,000 distinct CDR3 sequences, approximately 22% of which appear only once. Material for sequencing was peripheral blood. The receptors were sampled from a woman between 18 and 29 years old with stable Graves' hyperthyroidism. Some clones in this sample may be carry-over from other donors' samples.

This clonotype came up many times. The chain carries TRBV4-2 and TRBJ2-7; possibly TRBD1 for D (5 bases). Deletions cut 1 base from V and 0 bases from J, with 10 bases between. Germline-derived CDR1 and CDR2 are LGHNA and YNFKEQ. The CDR3 is 15 amino acids. The CDR3 DNA follows: TGTGCCAGCAGCCAAGTACAAGGGGACTCCTACGAGCAGTACTTC. It yields the protein CASSQVQGDSYEQYF.

Ten or more counts support this clonotype. The V call is TRBV9, the J call TRBJ1-1; 7 bases are a match to TRBD1. Losses at the gene ends were 4 bases for V and 1 base for J; bases not matched to a gene: 7. The germline V gene encodes CDR1 SGDLS and CDR2 YYNGEE. The CDR3 spans 15 residues. The CDR3 here is CASSILQGSNTEAFF. DNA of the CDR3: TGTGCCAGCAGCATCTTACAGGGGTCGAACACTGAAGCTTTCTTT. Combining the CDR3 with reference TRBV9 and TRBJ1-1 gives the whole variable domain DSGVTQTPKHLITATGQRVTLRCSPRSGDLSVYWYQQSLDQGLQFLIQYYNGEERAKGNILERFSAQQFPDLHSELNLSSLELGDSALYFCASSILQGSNTEAFFGQGTRLTVV.

This clonotype was recorded many times. V is TRBV20-1 and J is TRBJ2-5, with D unclear. The CDR3 contains 19 residues. Germline CDR1 DFQATT, CDR2 SNEGSKA (reference sequence). CDR3 sequence (DNA): TGCAGAGAGCTTTGGGTGCCGACTCCAAAGTGTTCCAAGAGAATGTCCCAGTACTTC. Protein: CRELWVPTPKCSKRMSQYF.

This clonotype was found a few times. The CDR3 region has the DNA TGTGCCAGCACCTACATCGGGACAGAGGTACACGAGCAGTACTTC. Its protein product is CASTYIGTEVHEQYF. The chain recombines TRBV11-2 with TRBJ2-7; 7 bases are shared with TRBD1. With V trimmed by 7 bases and J by 5 bases, 14 bases remained unmatched. CDR3 length: 15 amino acids. The V gene's germline CDR1 is SGHAT and CDR2 FQNNGV.

This clonotype was counted at least ten times. The chain combines TRBV28 with TRBJ2-7, with 8 nucleotides matching TRBD1. The CDR3 has 14 amino acids. J was trimmed by 5 bases and V by 5 bases; bases with no gene match: 8. Per germline, CDR1 MDHEN and CDR2 SYDVKM. DNA for the CDR3: TGTGCCAGCAGTCCCCGGACAGGGATCAACGAGCAGTACTTC. It encodes CASSPRTGINEQYF.

Ten or more counts support this clonotype. The chain employs TRBV3-1 and TRBJ1-1, with unresolved D. Looked up from germline, CDR1 is LGHDT and CDR2 is YNNKEL (reference sequence). Trimming took off 2 bases at V and 11 bases at J, with 15 bases between the two ends. The CDR3 has 13 amino acids. The CDR3 sequence: CASSQLSIERAFF. In DNA form, the CDR3 reads TGTGCCAGCAGCCAATTGTCTATAGAGAGGGCTTTCTTT.

This clonotype was detected a few times. The V call is TRBV27, the J call TRBJ1-6, with 7 bases that match TRBD1. J gave up 4 bases and V 6 bases, and 12 bases lay outside the gene matches. The germline CDR1 and CDR2 sequences are MNHEY and SMNVEV (reference sequence). The CDR3 runs to 17 residues. The CDR3 nucleotides are TGTGCCAGCAGCTCACGGCACTCGGGACAGTATAATTCACCCCTCCACTTT. Protein sequence: CASSSRHSGQYNSPLHF.

This clonotype was seen at least ten times. The J gene is TRBJ1-2, the V gene TRBV30; D is uncertain. Germline lookup yields CDR1 GTSNPN and CDR2 SVGIG (reference sequence). Trimming removed 1 base at V and 4 bases at J, with 13 bases between. The CDR3 is made up of 14 amino acids. The CDR3 DNA reads TGTGCCTGGAGTGAGGTTCGGACGATCTATGGCTACACCTTC. This codes for CAWSEVRTIYGYTF.

This clonotype occurred a few times. This chain connects TRBV2 to TRBJ1-3; D is uncertain. Trimming took 4 bases from V and 5 from J, leaving 9 bases between them. The CDR3 spans 13 residues. Germline V lookup: CDR1 SNHLY, CDR2 FYNNEI. The CDR3 reads CASSVGQRNTIYF. The CDR3 DNA is TGTGCCAGCAGTGTGGGTCAGAGAAACACCATATATTTT. The variable domain in full, completed from reference TRBV2 and TRBJ1-3, reads EPEVTQTPSHQVTQMGQEVILRCVPISNHLYFYWYRQILGQKVEFLVSFYNNEISEKSEIFDDQFSVERPDGSNFTLKIRSTKLEDSAMYFCASSVGQRNTIYFGEGSWLTVV.

The V and J genes are TRBV12-3 or TRBV12-4 and TRBJ1-1; D remains unclear. Trimming took off 6 bases at V and 0 bases at J, with 20 bases between the two ends. The CDR3 extends over 17 amino acids. The CDR3 reads CASSRSLTGYLNTEAFF. The CDR3 DNA is TGTGCCAGCAGCCGATCCCTGACCGGCTACTTGAACACTGAAGCTTTCTTT.

As to this clonotype: A junction end diverges from the germline sequence, so it may reflect a read error. The V call is TRBV25-1, the J call TRBJ2-2; D gene ambiguous. Germline loops: CDR1 MGHDK, CDR2 SYGVNS. The CDR3 has 13 amino acids. CDR3 sequence (DNA): TGTGTCAGCAGTGACACGAACACCGGGGAGCTGTTTTTT. This encodes CVSSDTNTGELFF.

The rearrangement joins TRBV11-1 to TRBJ1-1; 7 bases fit TRBD1. The germline CDR1 and CDR2 sequences are SGHAT and FQDESV (reference sequence). The CDR3 covers 16 residues. The V gene end was trimmed by 2 bases and the J gene end by 0 bases; junction bases not matched to a gene: 6. The CDR3 region is CASSLLQGDMNTEAFF. The CDR3 DNA reads TGTGCCAGCAGCTTACTCCAGGGGGATATGAACACTGAAGCTTTCTTT. The whole variable domain, remainder taken from reference TRBV11-1 and TRBJ1-1, is EAEVAQSPRYKITEKSQAVAFWCDPISGHATLYWYRQILGQGPELLVQFQDESVVDDSQLPKDRFSAERLKGVDSTLKIQPAELGDSAMYLCASSLLQGDMNTEAFFGQGTRLTVV.

This clonotype was counted many times. The V call is TRBV6-1, the J call TRBJ1-1; no definite D call. The V end was cut by 5 bases, the J end by 7 bases, with 11 bases between. The CDR3 totals 12 residues. CDR1 MNHNS and CDR2 SASEGT come from the germline V gene. The CDR3 loop is CASSPTGFEAFF. CDR3 nucleotides: TGTGCCAGCAGTCCTACTGGTTTTGAAGCTTTCTTT.

Of note for this clonotype: The CDR3 end shows no conserved phenylalanine or tryptophan, and so a read error is likely. The rearrangement joins TRBV6-4 to TRBJ2-2; 8 nucleotides align to TRBD1. The CDR3 is made up of 16 amino acids. The junction had 9 bases not matched to a gene; V was cut back by 2 bases and J by 7 bases. Germline CDR1 reads MRHNA; CDR2 reads SNTAGT. Here the CDR3 DNA reads TGTGCCAGCAGTGACCGACAGGGGTTTAAGAACGGGGAGCTGTTTTAT. It specifies CASSDRQGFKNGELFY.